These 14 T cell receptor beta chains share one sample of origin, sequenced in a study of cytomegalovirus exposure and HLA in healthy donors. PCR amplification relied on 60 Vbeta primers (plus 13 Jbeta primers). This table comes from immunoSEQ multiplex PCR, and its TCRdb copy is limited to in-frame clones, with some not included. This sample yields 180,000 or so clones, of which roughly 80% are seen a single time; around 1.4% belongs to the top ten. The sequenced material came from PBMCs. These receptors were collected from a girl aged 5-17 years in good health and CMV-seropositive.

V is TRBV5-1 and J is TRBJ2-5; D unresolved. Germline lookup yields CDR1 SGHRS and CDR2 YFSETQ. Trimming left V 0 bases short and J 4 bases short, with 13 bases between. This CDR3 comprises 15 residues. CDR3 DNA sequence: TGCGCCAGCAGCTTGGGGGTTGCAGGAAGAGAGACCCAGTACTTC. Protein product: CASSLGVAGRETQYF.

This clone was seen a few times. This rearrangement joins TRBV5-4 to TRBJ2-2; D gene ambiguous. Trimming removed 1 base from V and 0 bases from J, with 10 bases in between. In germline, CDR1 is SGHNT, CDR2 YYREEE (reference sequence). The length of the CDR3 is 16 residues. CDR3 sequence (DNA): TGTGCCAGCAGCTTGTTTCGCAGGCCGAACACCGGGGAGCTGTTTTTT. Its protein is CASSLFRRPNTGELFF.

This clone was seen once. The CDR3 loop reads CASSLGASVNSPLHF. The CDR3 nucleotides read TGTGCCAGCAGTTTAGGAGCGTCCGTTAATTCACCCCTCCACTTT. The chain couples TRBV27 to TRBJ1-6, with unresolved D. Trimming cost V 2 bases and J 6 bases, with 11 bases left between them. This CDR3 spans 15 amino acids. Germline V gene lookup returns CDR1 MNHEY and CDR2 SMNVEV (reference sequence).

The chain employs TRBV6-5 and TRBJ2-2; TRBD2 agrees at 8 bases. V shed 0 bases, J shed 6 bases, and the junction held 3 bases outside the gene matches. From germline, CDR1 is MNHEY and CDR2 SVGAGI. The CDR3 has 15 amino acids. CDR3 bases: TGTGCCAGCAGTTACTCGCGGGGGGTAGCCGGGGAGCTGTTTTTT. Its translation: CASSYSRGVAGELFF.

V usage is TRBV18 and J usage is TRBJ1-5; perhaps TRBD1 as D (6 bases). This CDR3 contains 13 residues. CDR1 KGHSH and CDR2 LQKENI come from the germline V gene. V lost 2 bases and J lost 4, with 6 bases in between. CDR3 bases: TGTGCCAGCTCACCAGACAGGAATCAGCCCCAGCATTTT. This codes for CASSPDRNQPQHF.

CDR3 amino acids: CASSQEWTSGVSYEQYF. The CDR3 bases are TGTGCCAGCAGCCAAGAATGGACTAGCGGGGTCTCCTACGAGCAGTACTTC. This chain joins TRBV4-2 and TRBJ2-7; 12 bases align to TRBD2. Germline loops: CDR1 LGHNA, CDR2 YNFKEQ. The length of the CDR3 is 17 residues. With V trimmed by 0 bases and J by 0 bases, 3 bases remained unmatched.

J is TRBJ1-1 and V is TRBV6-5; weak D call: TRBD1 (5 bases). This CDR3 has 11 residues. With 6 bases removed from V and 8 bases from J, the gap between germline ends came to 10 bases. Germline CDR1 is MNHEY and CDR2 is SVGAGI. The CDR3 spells CASSRPGEAFF. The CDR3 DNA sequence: TGTGCCAGCAGCCGCCCAGGGGAAGCTTTCTTT.

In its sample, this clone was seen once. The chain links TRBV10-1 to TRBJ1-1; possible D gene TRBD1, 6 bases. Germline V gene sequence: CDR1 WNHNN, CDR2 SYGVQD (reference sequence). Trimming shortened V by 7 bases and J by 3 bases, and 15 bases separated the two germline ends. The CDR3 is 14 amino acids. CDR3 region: CASTKLAGDTEAFF. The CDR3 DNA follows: TGCGCCAGCACGAAGTTGGCAGGGGACACTGAAGCTTTCTTT.

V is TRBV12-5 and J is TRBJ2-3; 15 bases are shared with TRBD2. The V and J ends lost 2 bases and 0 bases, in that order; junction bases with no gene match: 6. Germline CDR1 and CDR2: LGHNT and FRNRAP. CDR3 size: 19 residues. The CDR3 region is CASGLYGTSGRISTDTQYF. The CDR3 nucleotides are TGTGCTAGTGGTTTGTATGGGACTAGCGGGAGGATTAGCACAGATACGCAGTATTTT.

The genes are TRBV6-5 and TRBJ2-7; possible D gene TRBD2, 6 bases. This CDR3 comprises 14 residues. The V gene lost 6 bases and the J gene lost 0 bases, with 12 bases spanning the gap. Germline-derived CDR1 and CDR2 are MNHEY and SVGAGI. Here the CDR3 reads CASRDSGISYEQYF. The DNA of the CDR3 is TGTGCCAGCAGGGATAGCGGAATCTCCTACGAGCAGTACTTC.

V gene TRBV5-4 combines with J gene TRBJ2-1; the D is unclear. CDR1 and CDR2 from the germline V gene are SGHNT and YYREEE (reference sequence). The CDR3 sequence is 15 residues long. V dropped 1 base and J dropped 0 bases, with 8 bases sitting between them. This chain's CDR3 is CASSLQANSYNEQFF. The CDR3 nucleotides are TGTGCCAGCAGCTTGCAAGCGAACTCCTACAATGAGCAGTTCTTC. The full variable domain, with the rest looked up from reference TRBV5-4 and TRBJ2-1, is ETGVTQSPTHLIKTRGQQVTLRCSSQSGHNTVSWYQQALGQGPQFIFQYYREEENGRGNFPPRFSGLQFPNYSSELNVNALELDDSALYLCASSLQANSYNEQFFGPGTRLTVL.

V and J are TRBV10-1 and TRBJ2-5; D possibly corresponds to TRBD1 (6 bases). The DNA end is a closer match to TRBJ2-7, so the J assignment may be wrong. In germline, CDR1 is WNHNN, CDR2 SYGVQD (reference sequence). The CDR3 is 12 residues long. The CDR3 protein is CASSISDSEQYF. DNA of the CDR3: TGCGCCAGCAGTATCTCGGACAGCGAGCAGTACTTC.

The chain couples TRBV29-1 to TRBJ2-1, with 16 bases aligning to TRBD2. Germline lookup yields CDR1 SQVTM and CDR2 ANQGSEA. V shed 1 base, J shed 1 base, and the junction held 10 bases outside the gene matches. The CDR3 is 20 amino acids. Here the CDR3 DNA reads TGCAGCGTTGAAGGGGGGACTAGCGGGAGGGCCGAGTTATCCTACAATGAGCAGTTCTTC. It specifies CSVEGGTSGRAELSYNEQFF.

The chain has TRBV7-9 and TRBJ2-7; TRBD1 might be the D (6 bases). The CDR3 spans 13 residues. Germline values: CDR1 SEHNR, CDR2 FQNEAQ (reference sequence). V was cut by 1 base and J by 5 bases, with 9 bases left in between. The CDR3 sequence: CASSLGGLNEQYF. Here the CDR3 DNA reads TGTGCCAGCAGCTTAGGGGGGCTCAACGAGCAGTACTTC.